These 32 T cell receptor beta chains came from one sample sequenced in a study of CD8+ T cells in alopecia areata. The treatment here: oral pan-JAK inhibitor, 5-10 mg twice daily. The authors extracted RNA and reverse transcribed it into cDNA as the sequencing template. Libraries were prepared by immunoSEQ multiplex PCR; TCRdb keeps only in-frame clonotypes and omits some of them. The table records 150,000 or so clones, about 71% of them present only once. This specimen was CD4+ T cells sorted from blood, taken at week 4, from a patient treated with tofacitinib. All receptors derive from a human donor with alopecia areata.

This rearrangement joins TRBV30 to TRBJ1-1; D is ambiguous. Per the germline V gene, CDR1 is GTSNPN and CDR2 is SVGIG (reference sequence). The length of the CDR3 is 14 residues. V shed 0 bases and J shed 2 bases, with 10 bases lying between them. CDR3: CAWSVMAGNTEAFF. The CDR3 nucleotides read TGTGCCTGGAGTGTAATGGCAGGCAACACTGAAGCTTTCTTT.

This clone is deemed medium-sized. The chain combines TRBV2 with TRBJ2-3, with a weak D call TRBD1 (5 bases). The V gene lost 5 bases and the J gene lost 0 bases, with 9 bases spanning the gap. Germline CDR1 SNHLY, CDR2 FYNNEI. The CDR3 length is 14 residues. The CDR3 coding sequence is TGTGCCAGCAGTCAGGGTTCTAGCACAGATACGCAGTATTTT. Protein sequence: CASSQGSSTDTQYF.

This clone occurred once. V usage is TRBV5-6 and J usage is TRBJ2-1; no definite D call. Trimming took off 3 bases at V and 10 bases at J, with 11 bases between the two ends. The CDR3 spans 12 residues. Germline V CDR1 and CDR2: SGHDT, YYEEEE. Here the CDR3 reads CASSSNLGEQFF. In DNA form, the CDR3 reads TGTGCCAGCAGCTCTAACCTCGGGGAGCAGTTCTTC.

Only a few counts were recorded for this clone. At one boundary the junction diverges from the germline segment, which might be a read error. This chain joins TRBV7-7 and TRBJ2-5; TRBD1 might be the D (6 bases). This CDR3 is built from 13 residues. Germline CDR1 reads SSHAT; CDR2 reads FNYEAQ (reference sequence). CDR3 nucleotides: TGTGCTAGCAGCCCGACAGGACAAGAGACCCAGTACTTC. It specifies CASSPTGQETQYF.

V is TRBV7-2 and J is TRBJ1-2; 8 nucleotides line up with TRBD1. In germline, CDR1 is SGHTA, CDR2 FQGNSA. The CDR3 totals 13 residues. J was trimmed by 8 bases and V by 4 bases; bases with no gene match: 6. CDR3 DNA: TGTGCCAGCAGCTCCGGACAGGGAAGCGGCTACACCTTC. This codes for CASSSGQGSGYTF. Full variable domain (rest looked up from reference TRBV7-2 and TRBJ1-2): GAGVSQSPSNKVTEKGKDVELRCDPISGHTALYWYRQSLGQGLEFLIYFQGNSAPDKSGLPSDRFSAERTGGSVSTLTIQRTQQEDSAVYLCASSSGQGSGYTFGSGTRLTVV.

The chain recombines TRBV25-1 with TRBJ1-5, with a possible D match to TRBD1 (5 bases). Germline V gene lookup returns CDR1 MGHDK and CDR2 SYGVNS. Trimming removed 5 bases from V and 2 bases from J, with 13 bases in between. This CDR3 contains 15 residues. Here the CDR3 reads CASSPGGLGNQPQHF. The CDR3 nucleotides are TGTGCCAGCAGTCCCGGGGGGTTGGGCAATCAGCCCCAGCATTTT.

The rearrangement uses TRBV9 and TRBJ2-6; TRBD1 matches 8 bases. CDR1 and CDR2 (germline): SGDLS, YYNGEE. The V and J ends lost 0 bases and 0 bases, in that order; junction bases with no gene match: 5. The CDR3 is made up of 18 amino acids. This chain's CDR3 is CASSVEVDRASGANVLTF. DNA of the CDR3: TGTGCCAGCAGCGTAGAAGTGGACAGGGCCTCTGGGGCCAACGTCCTGACTTTC.

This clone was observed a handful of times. DNA of the CDR3: TGTGCCAGCAGCCCCCCTTGGGACAGGGGAGGCTATGGCTACACCTTC. Its protein product is CASSPPWDRGGYGYTF. This chain connects TRBV11-2 to TRBJ1-2, with 10 bases aligning to TRBD1. J gave up 4 bases and V 5 bases, and 10 bases lay outside the gene matches. Germline V CDR1 and CDR2: SGHAT, FQNNGV. This CDR3 has 16 amino acids.

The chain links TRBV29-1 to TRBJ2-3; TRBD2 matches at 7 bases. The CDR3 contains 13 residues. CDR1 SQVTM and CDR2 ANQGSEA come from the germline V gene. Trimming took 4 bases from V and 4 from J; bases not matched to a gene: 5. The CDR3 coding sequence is TGCAGCGTTGGCCCGGGGGGAGCAGATACGCAGTATTTT. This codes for CSVGPGGADTQYF.

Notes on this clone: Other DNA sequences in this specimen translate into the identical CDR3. CDR3 in DNA: TGTGCCTGGAGTAGGGGTAGCAATCAGCCCCAGCATTTT. Translation gives CAWSRGSNQPQHF. The chain has TRBV30 and TRBJ1-5, with a possible D match to TRBD1 (5 bases). V was shortened by 2 bases and J by 0 bases, with 5 bases between the two germline ends. The CDR3 spans 13 residues. The germline CDR1 and CDR2 sequences are GTSNPN and SVGIG (reference sequence).

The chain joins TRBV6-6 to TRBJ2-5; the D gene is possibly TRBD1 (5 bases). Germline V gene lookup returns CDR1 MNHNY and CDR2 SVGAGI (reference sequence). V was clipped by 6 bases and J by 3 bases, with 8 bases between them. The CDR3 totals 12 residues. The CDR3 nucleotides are TGTGCCAGCAGCCTAGGGGAAGAGACCCAGTACTTC. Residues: CASSLGEETQYF.

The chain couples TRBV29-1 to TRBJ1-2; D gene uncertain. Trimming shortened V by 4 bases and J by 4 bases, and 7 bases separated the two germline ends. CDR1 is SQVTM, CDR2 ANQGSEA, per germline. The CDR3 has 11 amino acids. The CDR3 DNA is TGCAGCGTTGTCGAGGCCTATGGCTACACCTTC. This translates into CSVVEAYGYTF.

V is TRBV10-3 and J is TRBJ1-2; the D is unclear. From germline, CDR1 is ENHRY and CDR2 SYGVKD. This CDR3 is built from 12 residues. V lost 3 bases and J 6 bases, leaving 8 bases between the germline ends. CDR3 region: CAISELGDGYTF. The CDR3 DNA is TGTGCCATCAGTGAATTGGGAGATGGCTACACCTTC.

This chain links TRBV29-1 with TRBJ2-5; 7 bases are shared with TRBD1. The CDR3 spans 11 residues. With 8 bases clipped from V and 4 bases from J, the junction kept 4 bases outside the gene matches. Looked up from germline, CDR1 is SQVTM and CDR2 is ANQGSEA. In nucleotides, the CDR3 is TGCAGCTCCGACAGGGTAGAGACCCAGTACTTC. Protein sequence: CSSDRVETQYF.

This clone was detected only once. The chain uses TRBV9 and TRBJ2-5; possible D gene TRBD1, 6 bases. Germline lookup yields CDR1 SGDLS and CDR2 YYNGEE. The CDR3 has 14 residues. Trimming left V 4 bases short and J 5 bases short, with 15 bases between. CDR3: CASSLYRVGETQYF. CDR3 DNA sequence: TGTGCCAGCAGCTTATACAGGGTTGGGGAGACCCAGTACTTC. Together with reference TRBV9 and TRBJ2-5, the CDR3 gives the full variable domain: DSGVTQTPKHLITATGQRVTLRCSPRSGDLSVYWYQQSLDQGLQFLIQYYNGEERAKGNILERFSAQQFPDLHSELNLSSLELGDSALYFCASSLYRVGETQYFGPGTRLLVL.

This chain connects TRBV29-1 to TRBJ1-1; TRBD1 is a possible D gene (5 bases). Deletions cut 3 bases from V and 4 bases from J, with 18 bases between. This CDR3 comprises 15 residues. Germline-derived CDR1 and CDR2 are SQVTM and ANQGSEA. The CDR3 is CSVDTTGAAGTEAFF. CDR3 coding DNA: TGCAGCGTTGATACCACCGGGGCAGCGGGCACTGAAGCTTTCTTT.

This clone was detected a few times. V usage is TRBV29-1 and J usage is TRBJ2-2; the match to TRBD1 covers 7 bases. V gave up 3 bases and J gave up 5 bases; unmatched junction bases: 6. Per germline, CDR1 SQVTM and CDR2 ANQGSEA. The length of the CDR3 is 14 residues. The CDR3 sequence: CSVETGKQTGELFF. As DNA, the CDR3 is TGCAGCGTTGAGACAGGGAAGCAAACCGGGGAGCTGTTTTTT.

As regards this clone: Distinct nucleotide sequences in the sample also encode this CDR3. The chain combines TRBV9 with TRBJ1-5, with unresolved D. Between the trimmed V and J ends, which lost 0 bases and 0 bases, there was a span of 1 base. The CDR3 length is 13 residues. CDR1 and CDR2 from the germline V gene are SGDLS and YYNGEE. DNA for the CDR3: TGTGCCAGCAGCGTAGGTAGCAATCAGCCCCAGCATTTT. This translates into CASSVGSNQPQHF. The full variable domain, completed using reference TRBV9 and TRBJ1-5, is DSGVTQTPKHLITATGQRVTLRCSPRSGDLSVYWYQQSLDQGLQFLIQYYNGEERAKGNILERFSAQQFPDLHSELNLSSLELGDSALYFCASSVGSNQPQHFGDGTRLSIL.

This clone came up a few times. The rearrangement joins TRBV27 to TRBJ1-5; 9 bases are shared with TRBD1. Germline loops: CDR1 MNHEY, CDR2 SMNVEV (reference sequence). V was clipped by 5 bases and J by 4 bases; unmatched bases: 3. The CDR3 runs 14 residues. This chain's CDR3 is CASSPGTGNQPQHF. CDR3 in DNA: TGTGCCAGCAGTCCCGGGACAGGGAATCAGCCCCAGCATTTT.

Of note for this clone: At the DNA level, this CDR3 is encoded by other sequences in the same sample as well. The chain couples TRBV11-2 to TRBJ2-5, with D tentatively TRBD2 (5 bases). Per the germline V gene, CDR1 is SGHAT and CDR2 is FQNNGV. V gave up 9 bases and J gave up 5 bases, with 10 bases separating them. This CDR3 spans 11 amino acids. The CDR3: CASGLGETQYF. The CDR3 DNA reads TGTGCCAGTGGACTCGGGGAGACCCAGTACTTC.

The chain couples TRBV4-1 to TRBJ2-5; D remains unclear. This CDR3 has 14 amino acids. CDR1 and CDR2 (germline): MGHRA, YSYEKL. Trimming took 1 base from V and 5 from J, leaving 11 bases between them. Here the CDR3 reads CASSQVFPRETQYF. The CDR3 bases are TGCGCCAGCAGCCAAGTCTTCCCGCGGGAGACCCAGTACTTC.

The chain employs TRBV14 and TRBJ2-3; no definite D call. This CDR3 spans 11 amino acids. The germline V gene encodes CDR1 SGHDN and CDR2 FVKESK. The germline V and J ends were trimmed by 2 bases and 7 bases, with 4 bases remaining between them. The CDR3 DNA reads TGTGCCAGCAGCCAATTCAATACGCAGTATTTT. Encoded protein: CASSQFNTQYF.

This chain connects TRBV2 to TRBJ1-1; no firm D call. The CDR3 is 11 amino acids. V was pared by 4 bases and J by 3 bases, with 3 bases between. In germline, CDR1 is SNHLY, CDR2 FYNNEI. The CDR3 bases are TGTGCCAGCAGTGGATACACTGAAGCTTTCTTT. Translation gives CASSGYTEAFF. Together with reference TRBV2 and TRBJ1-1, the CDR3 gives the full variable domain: EPEVTQTPSHQVTQMGQEVILRCVPISNHLYFYWYRQILGQKVEFLVSFYNNEISEKSEIFDDQFSVERPDGSNFTLKIRSTKLEDSAMYFCASSGYTEAFFGQGTRLTVV.

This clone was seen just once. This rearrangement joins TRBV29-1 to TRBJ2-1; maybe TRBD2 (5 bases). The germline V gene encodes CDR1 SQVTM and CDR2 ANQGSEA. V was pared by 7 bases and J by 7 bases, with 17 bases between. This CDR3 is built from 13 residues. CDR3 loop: CSAATRGRNEQFF. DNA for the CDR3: TGCAGCGCCGCGACTCGGGGTCGGAATGAGCAGTTCTTC.

The DNA of the CDR3 is TGTGCCTGGAGTGTATCCCTGGATCAGCCCCAGCATTTT. Residues: CAWSVSLDQPQHF. This chain links TRBV30 with TRBJ1-5; D gene unclear. The germline V and J ends were trimmed by 0 bases and 5 bases, with 8 bases remaining between them. CDR1 and CDR2 from the germline V gene are GTSNPN and SVGIG (reference sequence). This CDR3 is built from 13 residues.

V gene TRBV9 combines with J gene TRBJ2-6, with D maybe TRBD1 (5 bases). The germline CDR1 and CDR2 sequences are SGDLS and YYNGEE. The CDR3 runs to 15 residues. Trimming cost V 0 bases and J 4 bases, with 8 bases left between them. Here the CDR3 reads CASSVVGAGANVLTF. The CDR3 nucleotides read TGTGCCAGCAGCGTAGTTGGGGCAGGGGCCAACGTCCTGACTTTC.

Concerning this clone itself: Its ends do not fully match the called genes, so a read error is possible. CDR3 loop: CASTLGVQAWANVLTF. The CDR3, as DNA: TGTGCCAGCACCTTAGGAGTCCAGGCCTGGGCCAACGTCCTGACTTTC. This sequence joins TRBV7-2 and TRBJ2-6; D unclear. CDR1 is SGHTA, CDR2 FQGNSA, per germline. The length of the CDR3 is 16 residues.

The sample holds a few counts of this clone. The CDR3 loop is CASSHQGQGFLPLHF. The CDR3 coding sequence is TGCGCCAGCAGCCACCAGGGACAGGGGTTCCTACCCCTCCACTTT. The rearrangement links TRBV4-3 to TRBJ1-6; TRBD1 matches 10 bases. The ends lost 3 bases at V and 12 bases at J; junction bases unmatched: 8. The V gene's germline CDR1 is LGHNA and CDR2 YSLEER. There are 15 residues in the CDR3.

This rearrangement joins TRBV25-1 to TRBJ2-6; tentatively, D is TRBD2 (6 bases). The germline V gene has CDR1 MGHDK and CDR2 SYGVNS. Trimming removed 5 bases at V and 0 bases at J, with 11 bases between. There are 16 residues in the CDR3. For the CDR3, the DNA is TGTGCCAGCAGTCCCGGGGGAGGCTCTGGGGCCAACGTCCTGACTTTC. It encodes CASSPGGGSGANVLTF.

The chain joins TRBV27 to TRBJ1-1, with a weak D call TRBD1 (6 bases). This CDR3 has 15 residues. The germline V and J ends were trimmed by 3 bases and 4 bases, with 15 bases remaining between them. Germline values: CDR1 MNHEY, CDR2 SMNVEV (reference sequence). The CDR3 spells CASSLRGELSTEAFF. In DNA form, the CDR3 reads TGTGCCAGCAGTTTGAGGGGGGAATTGAGCACTGAAGCTTTCTTT.

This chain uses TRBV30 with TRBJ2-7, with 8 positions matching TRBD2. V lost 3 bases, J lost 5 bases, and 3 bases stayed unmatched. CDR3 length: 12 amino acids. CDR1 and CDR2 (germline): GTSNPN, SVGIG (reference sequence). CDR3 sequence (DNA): TGTGCCTGGAGCGACGGGGGGGACGAGCAGTACTTC. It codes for CAWSDGGDEQYF. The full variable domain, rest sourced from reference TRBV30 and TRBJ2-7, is SQTIHQWPATLVQPVGSPLSLECTVEGTSNPNLYWYRQAAGRGLQLLFYSVGIGQISSEVPQNLSASRPQDRQFILSSKKLLLSDSGFYLCAWSDGGDEQYFGPGTRLTVT.

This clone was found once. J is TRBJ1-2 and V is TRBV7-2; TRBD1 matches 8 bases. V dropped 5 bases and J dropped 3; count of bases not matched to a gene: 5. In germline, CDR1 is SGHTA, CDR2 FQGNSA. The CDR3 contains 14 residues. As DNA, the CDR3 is TGTGCCAGCAGCCCACAGACAGGGGACTATGGCTACACCTTC. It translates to CASSPQTGDYGYTF.